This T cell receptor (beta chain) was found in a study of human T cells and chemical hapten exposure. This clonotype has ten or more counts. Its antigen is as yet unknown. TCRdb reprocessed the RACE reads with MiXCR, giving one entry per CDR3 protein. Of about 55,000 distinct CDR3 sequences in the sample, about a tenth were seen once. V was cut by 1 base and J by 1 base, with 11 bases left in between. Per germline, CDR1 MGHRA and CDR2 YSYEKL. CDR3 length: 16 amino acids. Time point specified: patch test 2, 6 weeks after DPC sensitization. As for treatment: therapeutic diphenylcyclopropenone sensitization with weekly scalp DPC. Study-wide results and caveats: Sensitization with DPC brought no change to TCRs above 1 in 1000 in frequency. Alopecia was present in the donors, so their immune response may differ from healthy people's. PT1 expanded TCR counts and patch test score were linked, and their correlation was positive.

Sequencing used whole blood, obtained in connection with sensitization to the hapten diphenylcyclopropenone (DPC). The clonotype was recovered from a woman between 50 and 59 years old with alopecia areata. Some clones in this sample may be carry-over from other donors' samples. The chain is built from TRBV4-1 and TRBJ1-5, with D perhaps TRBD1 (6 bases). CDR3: CASSQAGTLSNQPQHF. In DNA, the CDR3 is TGCGCCAGCAGCCAAGCGGGGACACTGAGCAATCAGCCCCAGCATTTT.